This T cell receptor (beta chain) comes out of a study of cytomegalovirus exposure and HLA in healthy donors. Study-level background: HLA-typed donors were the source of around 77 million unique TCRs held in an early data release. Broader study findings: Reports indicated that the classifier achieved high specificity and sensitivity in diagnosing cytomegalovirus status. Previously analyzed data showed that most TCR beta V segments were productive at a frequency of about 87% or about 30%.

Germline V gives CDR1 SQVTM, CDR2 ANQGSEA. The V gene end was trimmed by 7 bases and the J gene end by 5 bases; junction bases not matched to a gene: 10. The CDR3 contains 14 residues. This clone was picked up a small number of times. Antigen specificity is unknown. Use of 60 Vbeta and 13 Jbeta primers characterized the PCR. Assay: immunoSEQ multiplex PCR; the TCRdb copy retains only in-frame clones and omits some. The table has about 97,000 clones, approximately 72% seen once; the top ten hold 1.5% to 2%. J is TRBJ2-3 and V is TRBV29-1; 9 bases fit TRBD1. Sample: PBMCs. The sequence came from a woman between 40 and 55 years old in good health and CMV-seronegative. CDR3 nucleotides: TGCAGCGAGTCACCGGGACAGGGAGGAGATACGCAGTATTTT. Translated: CSESPGQGGDTQYF.